The 4 T cell receptor beta chains below were found in one sample sequenced in a study of T cells in Graves' hyperthyroidism and ophthalmopathy (dated by TCRdb to the late 2010s). The method behind the library was multiplex PCR. TCRdb names Illumina HiSeq 2000 as the instrument used. TCR beta CDR3 regions were amplified from RNA transcripts. The first round of RT-PCR for the TCR CDR3 was performed with the HTBI primer set and the Qiagen OneStep RT-PCR kit. TCRdb reprocessing: public reads trimmed at Q25 with fastp, clones called with MiXCR, in-frame beta chains kept. Duplicate CDR3 protein sequences are folded into a single record with the most common DNA and genes. Counted in this sample were roughly 290,000 distinct CDR3 sequences; approximately 12% of them appeared once. The biggest ten clones account for 6.5% to 10% of the sample. Sequencing used blood. The receptors shown here come from a woman in her twenties or thirties with Graves' hyperthyroidism that later progressed to Graves' ophthalmopathy.

This clonotype was counted many times. The chain couples TRBV6-1 to TRBJ1-1; D remains ambiguous. The CDR3 length is 14 residues. V was shortened by 10 bases and J by 1 base, with 16 bases between the two germline ends. CDR1 is MNHNS, CDR2 SASEGT, per germline. The CDR3 protein is CAKMFEDGNTEAFF. The CDR3 bases are TGTGCCAAGATGTTCGAGGACGGGAACACTGAAGCTTTCTTT.

This clonotype was found many times. This rearrangement joins TRBV28 to TRBJ2-5, with D possibly being TRBD2 (6 bases). The germline CDR1 and CDR2 sequences are MDHEN and SYDVKM. This CDR3 spans 15 amino acids. V lost 7 bases, J lost 8 bases, and 23 bases lay in between. The CDR3 region is CASTLLREDLGTQYF. Here the CDR3 DNA reads TGTGCCAGCACCTTATTGAGGGAGGACTTAGGAACCCAGTACTTC.

This clonotype has a count of ten or more. The CDR3 protein is CASSLVLTGSNEQFF. In DNA form, the CDR3 reads TGTGCCAGCAGCTTAGTTCTAACCGGGAGTAATGAGCAGTTCTTC. The V call is TRBV7-8, the J call TRBJ2-1, with D perhaps matching TRBD2 (6 bases). V was cut by 1 base and J by 7 bases, with 14 bases left in between. This CDR3 has 15 residues. Germline CDR1 SGHVS, CDR2 FQNEAQ.

In this sample, this clonotype turned up many times. The CDR3 loop reads CAWSLASGRHEQFF. The CDR3 DNA is TGTGCCTGGAGTTTGGCTAGCGGGAGACATGAGCAGTTCTTC. J is TRBJ2-1 and V is TRBV30, with 10 nucleotides matching TRBD2. The CDR3 consists of 14 residues. The trim removed 2 bases at V and 8 bases at J, leaving 6 bases unmatched. Germline values: CDR1 GTSNPN, CDR2 SVGIG (reference sequence).